The clone carrying this T cell receptor (beta chain) was counted many times. The CDR3 runs 13 residues. Germline V CDR1 and CDR2: SEHNR, FQNEAQ (reference sequence). The sample comes from a study of tumor-infiltrating lymphocytes in oesophageal squamous cell carcinoma. Using its own MiXCR run on the PCR reads, TCRdb lists one record per CDR3 protein. The table has about 2,800 distinct CDR3 sequences, about 15% seen once; the top ten hold about 27%. This TCR was recovered from a male donor with esophageal squamous cell carcinoma. This chain connects TRBV7-9 to TRBJ2-7, with 7 bases that match TRBD1. The J call may be wrong; the DNA end is better matched by TRBJ2-1. The source material was esophageal tumor tissue. This chain's CDR3 is CASSRGQDYEQFF. CDR3 DNA sequence: TGTGCCAGCAGCAGAGGACAGGATTACGAGCAGTTCTTC.